This TCR beta chain is from a study of Ad26.COV2.S vaccination and SARS-CoV-2 variants. Study details: Ad26.COV2.S given intramuscularly, once or twice 56 days apart. Study-wide findings and caveats: From the TCR breadth and depth analyses, total T cell responses may have been underestimated. Marked by substantial breadth, spike-specific CD8+ and CD4+ T cell responses were reportedly seen after vaccination.

The treatment was: some 20 received Ad26.COV2.S at low or high dose, single or two shots; five or six received placebo; per-sample allocation not given. The samples date from day 63 after the first vaccine or placebo injection. This clone has only a few counts. Its antigen is currently unknown. The CDR3 runs 13 residues. Looked up from germline, CDR1 is LGHNT and CDR2 is FRNRAP. The V gene lost 6 bases and the J gene lost 3 bases, with 11 bases spanning the gap. The method was immunoSEQ multiplex PCR; TCRdb's version includes in-frame clones alone and lacks a portion of them. This sample has hundreds of thousands of clones; about 89% occur once, and the top ten carry around 4.5%.

This sequence joins TRBV12-5 and TRBJ1-1, with a weak D call TRBD1 (6 bases). The sample was peripheral blood, taken in a trial of Ad26.COV2.S vaccine versus placebo. The source of this sequence is a person aged 18-60 years who received the Ad26.COV2.S COVID-19 vaccine or a placebo. The CDR3 is CASGRTADTEAFF. The DNA for the CDR3 is TGTGCTAGTGGCCGGACAGCCGACACTGAAGCTTTCTTT.